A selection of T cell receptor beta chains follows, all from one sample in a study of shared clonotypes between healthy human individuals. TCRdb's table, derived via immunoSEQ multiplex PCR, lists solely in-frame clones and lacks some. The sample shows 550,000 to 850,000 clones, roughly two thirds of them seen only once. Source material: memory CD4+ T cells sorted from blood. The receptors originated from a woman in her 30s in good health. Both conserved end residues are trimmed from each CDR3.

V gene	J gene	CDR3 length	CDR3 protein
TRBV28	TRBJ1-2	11	ASSSQGPYGYT
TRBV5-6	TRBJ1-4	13	ASSRRTGSNEKLF
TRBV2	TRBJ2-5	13	ASIGIAGVRETQY
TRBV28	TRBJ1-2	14	ASFTPGQGADYGYT
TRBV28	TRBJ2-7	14	ASSYADGQGSYEQY
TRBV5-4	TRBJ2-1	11	ASSLAGGNEQF
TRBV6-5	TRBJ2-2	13	ASSRQGANTGELF
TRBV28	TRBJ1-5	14	ASSLLGREGYQPQH
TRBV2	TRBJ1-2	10	ASKGQVYGYT
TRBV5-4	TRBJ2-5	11	ASSLAAQETQY
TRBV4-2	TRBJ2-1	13	ASSHRLAGDGEQF
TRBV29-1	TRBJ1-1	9	SVSDDAEAF
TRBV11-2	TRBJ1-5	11	ASSLVTGQPQH
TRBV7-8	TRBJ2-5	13	ASSPRRGMGETQY
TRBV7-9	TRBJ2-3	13	ASSLVRGSTDTQY
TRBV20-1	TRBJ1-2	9	SGGEDVGYT
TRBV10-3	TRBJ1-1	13	AISATTDLNTEAF
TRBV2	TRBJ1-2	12	ASSEREGNYGYT